Only one count was recorded for the clone carrying this T cell receptor beta chain. A Seattle source enrolled patients during active infection and followed them longitudinally. Repertoires were generated with immunoSEQ multiplex PCR, while TCRdb's copy carries only in-frame clones and drops some. This table has 300,000 to 450,000 clones, about 90% appearing once. Germline V gives CDR1 SGHAT, CDR2 FQNNGV. The CDR3 is 15 amino acids. The V gene lost 0 bases and the J gene lost 5 bases, with 11 bases spanning the gap. The sample originates from a study of blood T cell repertoires in COVID-19. Overall study context: Sites in the United States, Italy and Spain provided acute and convalescent COVID-19 samples. T cells, B-cell-depleted T cells, or PBMCs supplied cDNA or gDNA.

The chain employs TRBV11-2 and TRBJ1-3; weak D call: TRBD1 (5 bases). Sample: peripheral blood. This clonotype originated in a woman aged 55-69 years with COVID-19, enrolled during active disease. The CDR3 protein is CASSLDPGERNTIYF. CDR3 DNA: TGTGCCAGCAGCTTAGATCCGGGGGAAAGAAACACCATATATTTT. Full variable domain (rest looked up from reference TRBV11-2 and TRBJ1-3): EAGVAQSPRYKIIEKRQSVAFWCNPISGHATLYWYQQILGQGPKLLIQFQNNGVVDDSQLPKDRFSAERLKGVDSTLKIQPAKLEDSAVYLCASSLDPGERNTIYFGEGSWLTVV.